The rows below give T cell receptor beta chains drawn from one sample of a study of blood T cell repertoires in COVID-19. This table comes from immunoSEQ multiplex PCR, and its TCRdb copy is limited to in-frame clones, with some not included. The sample yields some 150,000 clones, roughly 82% seen once. The sequencing sample was made of peripheral blood. The receptors shown here come from a woman in her sixties or seventies with acute or convalescent COVID-19. CDR3s include the opening cysteine and the closing phenylalanine or tryptophan. Each record gives: D gene, J gene, V gene, clone size, CDR3 protein, CDR3 DNA. The D gene is left open where the match is weak. Size is stated for part of the rows, as once, few or many counts, or as a class when the clone is expanded.

>TRBD1|TRBJ2-7|TRBV12-3/TRBV12-4|NA
CASSFDRVYEQYF
TGTGCCAGCAGTTTCGACAGGGTTTACGAGCAGTACTTC
>TRBD1|TRBJ2-2|TRBV24-1|NA
CATSVTGAGKTGELFF
TGTGCCACCAGTGTTACAGGGGCTGGTAAAACCGGGGAGCTGTTTTTT
>TRBD2|TRBJ2-5|TRBV4-3|NA
CASSQVGGQETQYF
TGCGCCAGCAGCCAAGTGGGGGGGCAAGAGACCCAGTACTTC
>NA|TRBJ2-7|TRBV5-6|once
CASSLEQLGQYF
TGTGCCAGCAGCTTGGAACAGCTTGGGCAGTACTTC
>NA|TRBJ2-1|TRBV24-1|NA
CATSDFYEQFF
TGTGCCACCAGTGATTTCTACGAGCAGTTCTTC
>NA|TRBJ1-2|TRBV4-2|NA
CASSQAAAGDPYGYTF
TGTGCCAGCAGCCAAGCCGCTGCCGGAGACCCCTATGGCTACACCTTC
>NA|TRBJ1-5|TRBV6-4|NA
CASSVEGSQPQHF
TGTGCCAGCAGTGTTGAGGGAAGTCAGCCCCAGCATTTT
>NA|TRBJ2-1|TRBV5-8|NA
CASSLAAGVYNEQFF
TGTGCCAGCAGCTTGGCAGCAGGGGTCTACAATGAGCAGTTCTTC
>TRBD1|TRBJ1-1|TRBV2|NA
CASTGDSWNTEAFF
TGTGCCAGCACCGGGGACAGTTGGAACACTGAAGCTTTCTTT
>TRBD1|TRBJ1-1|TRBV12-3/TRBV12-4|NA
CASLRQGAGEAFF
TGTGCCAGCTTGAGACAGGGGGCGGGTGAAGCTTTCTTT
>TRBD2|TRBJ2-1|TRBV5-1|NA
CASSLGTSGMGREQFF
TGCGCCAGCAGCTTGGGTACTAGCGGGATGGGCCGGGAGCAGTTCTTC
>TRBD2|TRBJ2-3|TRBV2|NA
CASGTSGGLSTDTQYF
TGTGCCAGCGGAACTAGCGGGGGGCTCAGCACAGATACGCAGTATTTT
>TRBD2|TRBJ2-5|TRBV28|NA
CASSLGREGSETQYF
TGTGCCAGCAGTTTAGGGCGGGAGGGCTCCGAGACCCAGTACTTC
>TRBD1|TRBJ1-5|TRBV24-1|NA
CATGGTGDVGNQPQHF
TGTGCCACCGGGGGAACAGGGGATGTAGGGAATCAGCCCCAGCATTTT